The 8 T cell receptor beta chains in this list originate from one sample, sequenced in a study of OX40 agonist ivuxolimab in advanced cancers. Clones were sequenced by immunoSEQ multiplex PCR, and TCRdb holds only the in-frame ones, with some missing. The repertoire holds 67,000 or so clones, with about 85% as singletons. Sequenced here: CD4+ or CD8+ T cells sorted from blood, sampled in a trial of the OX40 agonist ivuxolimab. The source of these receptors is an adult with an advanced solid tumor such as melanoma, head and neck, liver or kidney cancer.

This chain uses TRBV18 with TRBJ2-7, with 11 bases that match TRBD2. This CDR3 contains 15 residues. Germline V CDR1 and CDR2: KGHSH, LQKENI. Trimming cost V 3 bases and J 0 bases; bases outside gene matches: 1. In DNA, the CDR3 is TGTGCCAGCTCACCTACTAGCGGGGGCTCCTACGAGCAGTACTTC. Its protein is CASSPTSGGSYEQYF.

This clone was recorded only once. This chain links TRBV6-1 with TRBJ1-1; 9 bases are shared with TRBD1. V lost 7 bases to trimming and J lost 4 bases; unmatched junction nucleotides: 7. From germline, CDR1 is MNHNS and CDR2 SASEGT. CDR3 length equals 14 residues. The CDR3 region has the DNA TGTGCCAGCAAGGGACAGGGTGGTGGCACTGAAGCTTTCTTT. Residues: CASKGQGGGTEAFF.

This chain uses TRBV6-5 with TRBJ2-5; D remains ambiguous. The CDR3 totals 15 residues. Germline loops: CDR1 MNHEY, CDR2 SVGAGI. Trimming removed 0 bases at V and 1 base at J, with 9 bases between. This CDR3 is CASSYSLATQETQYF. The CDR3 DNA follows: TGTGCCAGCAGTTACTCGTTGGCAACCCAAGAGACCCAGTACTTC.

This clone was detected a few times. The gene calls are TRBV6-6 and TRBJ2-2; D perhaps matches TRBD2 (6 bases). CDR3 length equals 15 residues. The V end lost 7 bases, the J end lost 2 bases, and 14 bases lay between the germline ends. Germline V gives CDR1 MNHNY, CDR2 SVGAGI (reference sequence). The CDR3 loop reads CASKPGLVNTGELFF. The CDR3 DNA reads as TGTGCCAGCAAACCGGGACTGGTTAACACCGGGGAGCTGTTTTTT.

The rearrangement uses TRBV30 and TRBJ2-2; 14 bases match TRBD2. CDR1 and CDR2 (germline): GTSNPN, SVGIG (reference sequence). Germline trimming cut 3 bases from V and 3 bases from J; bases unmatched to any gene: 3. This CDR3 comprises 16 residues. The CDR3 DNA sequence: TGTGCCTGGAGCCAGACTAGCGGGGGGGACACCGGGGAGCTGTTTTTT. The encoded protein is CAWSQTSGGDTGELFF.

This chain joins TRBV5-4 and TRBJ1-2; the D gene is possibly TRBD1 (5 bases). The germline V and J ends were trimmed by 7 bases and 4 bases, with 14 bases remaining between them. Germline CDR1 reads SGHNT; CDR2 reads YYREEE (reference sequence). The CDR3 has 13 residues. The CDR3 DNA follows: TGTGCCAGCTCGGGGCATACCTCCTATGGCTACACCTTC. This gives the protein CASSGHTSYGYTF.

The chain uses TRBV7-2 and TRBJ2-3; D gene uncertain. The CDR3 spans 15 residues. Germline CDR1 SGHTA, CDR2 FQGNSA. The V and J ends lost 1 base and 8 bases respectively, with 16 bases between them. The CDR3 DNA reads as TGTGCCAGCAGCTTAGATGGTGGTAGTCGAGTTACGCAGTATTTT. Its translation is CASSLDGGSRVTQYF.

The chain links TRBV7-3 to TRBJ2-3; TRBD1 matches at 9 bases. This CDR3 region has 16 residues. V was clipped by 0 bases and J by 6 bases; unmatched bases: 7. Germline loops: CDR1 SGHTA, CDR2 FQGTGA. The CDR3 nucleotides are TGTGCCAGCAGCTTAACAGGCGGGACAGGGTGGGATACGCAGTATTTT. Translating gives CASSLTGGTGWDTQYF. Drawing the rest from reference TRBV7-3 and TRBJ2-3, the complete variable domain is GAGVSQTPSNKVTEKGKYVELRCDPISGHTALYWYRQSLGQGPEFLIYFQGTGAADDSGLPNDRFFAVRPEGSVSTLKIQRTERGDSAVYLCASSLTGGTGWDTQYFGPGTRLTVL.